This T cell receptor (beta chain) was sequenced during a study of blood T cell repertoires in COVID-19. Produced via immunoSEQ multiplex PCR; TCRdb's table is partial and in-frame only. The sample shows about 350,000 clones, about 88% of them seen only once. This CDR3 contains 14 residues. V lost 7 bases and J lost 1, with 16 bases in between. Germline V lookup: CDR1 SQVTM, CDR2 ANQGSEA. This sequence was found in a woman aged 25 to 45 who had been exposed to COVID-19. The chain is built from TRBV29-1 and TRBJ1-1; D is uncertain. Sequences were obtained from PBMCs or T cells enriched from blood (not recorded which). CDR3 nucleotides: TGCAGCGCTTCCGTTGGAGCTGAGAACACTGAAGCTTTCTTT. Encoded protein: CSASVGAENTEAFF.